This T cell receptor beta chain was documented in a study of cytomegalovirus exposure and HLA in healthy donors. Findings of the study overall: Rare TCR sequences dominated, though some public TCRs recurred in many donors. The investigators catalogued 150 to 200 TCR beta chains as cytomegalovirus-associated.

A remark on this clone: Its specificity is not known.

The donors were in the roughly 120-subject validation cohort, distinct from the roughly 700-subject first cohort. Sequenced by immunoSEQ multiplex PCR; TCRdb stores in-frame clones only, minus some. This table has about 56,000 clones, around 93% appearing once. Germline V CDR1 and CDR2: MNHEY, SMNVEV (reference sequence). The CDR3 covers 15 residues. V shed 4 bases, J shed 1 base, and the junction held 4 bases outside the gene matches. The sample consisted of PBMCs. The chain recombines TRBV27 with TRBJ2-3, with TRBD1 matching over 8 bases. The sequence came from a woman in her late teens or twenties in good health and CMV-seropositive. The CDR3: CASSSFRGRTDTQYF. DNA of the CDR3: TGTGCCAGCAGTTCCTTCAGGGGGCGCACAGATACGCAGTATTTT.